Presented here are 28 T cell receptor beta chains from one specimen sequenced in a study of T cells in Graves' hyperthyroidism and ophthalmopathy. Amplified TCR beta CDR3 regions derived from RNA transcripts. HTBI primers were employed in a first-round RT-PCR of the TCR CDR3. TCRdb re-analysed the multiplex PCR reads in MiXCR, keeping a single row per CDR3 protein. The data show a few hundred thousand distinct CDR3 sequences, around a fifth seen once. Input material: blood. These receptors all stem from a man aged 45-65 years with Graves' ophthalmopathy.

Many counts were recorded for this clonotype. The chain uses TRBV5-1 and TRBJ2-3, with TRBD2 as a possible D gene (5 bases). This CDR3 comprises 14 residues. Trimming took off 6 bases at V and 4 bases at J, with 15 bases between the two ends. Germline lookup yields CDR1 SGHRS and CDR2 YFSETQ. The DNA of the CDR3 is TGCGCCAGCACCCCGGGCGGTAGCGCAGATACGCAGTATTTT. It is translated as CASTPGGSADTQYF.

This clonotype was seen many times. The chain uses TRBV28 and TRBJ2-7; 12 bases match TRBD2. CDR1 and CDR2 from the germline V gene are MDHEN and SYDVKM. The CDR3 has 16 residues. Trimming cost V 4 bases and J 1 base; bases outside gene matches: 5. The DNA of the CDR3 is TGTGCCAGCAGTTCCCTCGGACTAGCGGGGTCCTACGAGCAGTACTTC. As protein: CASSSLGLAGSYEQYF.

This clonotype was seen ten or more times. V is TRBV19 and J is TRBJ2-1; 9 bases line up with TRBD2. Trimming took 6 bases from V and 7 from J; bases not matched to a gene: 7. Germline-derived CDR1 and CDR2 are LNHDA and SQIVND (reference sequence). This CDR3 region has 14 residues. CDR3 amino acids: CASRSSGDRNEQFF. The CDR3 coding sequence is TGTGCCAGTAGGTCTAGCGGGGACCGAAATGAGCAGTTCTTC.

This clonotype was observed a handful of times. The gene calls are TRBV20-1 and TRBJ1-5; TRBD1 aligns across 12 bases. The ends lost 8 bases at V and 0 bases at J; junction bases unmatched: 8. This CDR3 is 16 amino acids long. Germline assignment: CDR1 DFQATT and CDR2 SNEGSKA (reference sequence). The CDR3 protein is CSFRDRGLNSNQPQHF. CDR3 in DNA: TGCAGTTTCCGGGACAGGGGGCTTAATAGCAATCAGCCCCAGCATTTT.

This clonotype was recorded once. This rearrangement joins TRBV5-4 to TRBJ1-2; no clear D gene. The CDR3 spans 12 residues. V was pared by 10 bases and J by 1 base, with 11 bases between. Germline CDR1 and CDR2: SGHNT and YYREEE (reference sequence). The chain's CDR3 is CAGGTDNYGYTF. CDR3 DNA sequence: TGTGCCGGCGGTACAGATAACTATGGCTACACCTTC.

Concerning this clonotype: This sequence may be a read error, since a much larger clone differs from it by one base. The CDR3 DNA reads TGTGCCAGCAGCTTATTAATTGGGGAAAAGGGCGGGCAGTACTTC. Its translation is CASSLLIGEKGGQYF. V and J are TRBV7-9 and TRBJ2-7; D call uncertain. The CDR3 extends over 15 amino acids. Trimming shortened V by 2 bases and J by 9 bases, and 20 bases separated the two germline ends. CDR1 and CDR2 (germline): SEHNR, FQNEAQ (reference sequence).

The chain employs TRBV5-1 and TRBJ2-7; tentatively, D is TRBD2 (6 bases). The germline V and J ends were trimmed by 4 bases and 2 bases, with 16 bases remaining between them. In germline, CDR1 is SGHRS, CDR2 YFSETQ. The CDR3 contains 15 residues. CDR3: CASSPSSGDPYEQYF. CDR3 bases: TGCGCCAGCAGCCCATCTTCGGGAGATCCCTACGAGCAGTACTTC.

Concerning this clonotype itself: It may be a read error: a sequence one base away is much more abundant. The rearrangement links TRBV11-2 to TRBJ2-5; 7 bases match TRBD2. J lost 3 bases, V lost 8 bases, and 15 bases had no gene match. The CDR3 length is 16 residues. CDR1 and CDR2 from the germline V gene are SGHAT and FQNNGV. CDR3: CASCPSSGGIKETQYF. DNA for the CDR3: TGTGCCAGCTGCCCTAGCTCCGGGGGGATCAAAGAGACCCAGTACTTC.

The genes are TRBV18 and TRBJ1-6, with D perhaps TRBD1 (6 bases). The CDR3 has 17 amino acids. With 3 bases removed from V and 0 bases from J, the gap between germline ends came to 12 bases. Germline V gives CDR1 KGHSH, CDR2 LQKENI. For the CDR3, the DNA is TGTGCCAGCTCACCCCGACAGGAAAGCTCCTATAATTCACCCCTCCACTTT. Amino acid sequence: CASSPRQESSYNSPLHF.

This clonotype was detected a few times. This sequence joins TRBV20-1 and TRBJ2-7; unclear D gene. This CDR3 spans 11 amino acids. The germline V and J ends were trimmed by 3 bases and 6 bases, with 9 bases remaining between them. Germline values: CDR1 DFQATT, CDR2 SNEGSKA (reference sequence). CDR3 nucleotide sequence: TGCAGTGCTAGGACGGGCGGCGAGCAGTACTTC. Amino acids: CSARTGGEQYF.

The V call is TRBV27, the J call TRBJ2-7; D unresolved. CDR1 and CDR2 (germline): MNHEY, SMNVEV (reference sequence). This CDR3 is built from 14 residues. Trimming cost V 0 bases and J 4 bases, with 10 bases left between them. The CDR3 DNA is TGTGCCAGCAGTTTATCGTATGCAGCTTACGAGCAGTACTTC. Its translation is CASSLSYAAYEQYF.

The J gene is TRBJ2-3, the V gene TRBV30; D is possibly TRBD2 (5 bases). Germline V gene lookup returns CDR1 GTSNPN and CDR2 SVGIG (reference sequence). This CDR3 spans 13 amino acids. Trimming stripped 0 bases from V and 6 bases from J, with 10 bases between. The CDR3: CAWSVGVGDTQYF. The CDR3 bases are TGTGCCTGGAGTGTGGGAGTTGGGGATACGCAGTATTTT.

The genes are TRBV11-1 and TRBJ2-5; D gene ambiguous. Germline CDR1 is SGHAT and CDR2 is FQDESV (reference sequence). The V gene lost 3 bases and the J gene lost 2 bases, with 19 bases spanning the gap. This CDR3 contains 17 residues. CDR3 loop: CASSLSRMAVLQETQYF. The CDR3 nucleotides are TGTGCCAGCAGCTTGAGCCGGATGGCGGTCCTACAAGAGACCCAGTACTTC. The variable domain in full, completed from reference TRBV11-1 and TRBJ2-5, reads EAEVAQSPRYKITEKSQAVAFWCDPISGHATLYWYRQILGQGPELLVQFQDESVVDDSQLPKDRFSAERLKGVDSTLKIQPAELGDSAMYLCASSLSRMAVLQETQYFGPGTRLLVL.

The gene calls are TRBV5-1 and TRBJ2-1; 15 positions match TRBD2. J gave up 7 bases and V 4 bases, and 9 bases lay outside the gene matches. The CDR3 loop spans 17 amino acids. Germline lookup yields CDR1 SGHRS and CDR2 YFSETQ. Here the CDR3 DNA reads TGCGCCAGCAGCGACGGGACTAGCGGGAGGAGAAATAATGAGCAGTTCTTC. This codes for CASSDGTSGRRNNEQFF.

This clonotype was observed many times. The V call is TRBV7-2, the J call TRBJ2-3; the match to TRBD1 covers 7 bases. The germline V gene encodes CDR1 SGHTA and CDR2 FQGNSA. The CDR3 consists of 16 residues. J lost 0 bases, V lost 5 bases, and 8 bases had no gene match. CDR3 DNA sequence: TGTGCCAGCAGCAACCCCACAGGGGCGAGCACAGATACGCAGTATTTT. This sequence encodes CASSNPTGASTDTQYF.

Concerning this clonotype itself: One junction end disagrees with the germline gene, perhaps due to a read error. The genes are TRBV12-3 or TRBV12-4 and TRBJ2-1; 9 positions match TRBD2. The CDR3 contains 15 residues. CDR3 region: CAGSHGAGGPIEQFF. In DNA form, the CDR3 reads TGTGCCGGCAGTCATGGGGCGGGAGGGCCAATTGAGCAGTTCTTC.

This clonotype was seen only a few times. The rearrangement uses TRBV2 and TRBJ1-3; D gene ambiguous. This CDR3 contains 13 residues. Germline V CDR1 and CDR2: SNHLY, FYNNEI. Trimming left V 9 bases short and J 1 base short, with 10 bases between. CDR3 sequence reads: CASAPDSGNTIYF. The CDR3 nucleotides read TGTGCCAGTGCCCCCGATTCTGGAAACACCATATATTTT. Drawing the rest from reference TRBV2 and TRBJ1-3, the complete variable domain is EPEVTQTPSHQVTQMGQEVILRCVPISNHLYFYWYRQILGQKVEFLVSFYNNEISEKSEIFDDQFSVERPDGSNFTLKIRSTKLEDSAMYFCASAPDSGNTIYFGEGSWLTVV.

In this sample, this clonotype turned up many times. J is TRBJ2-1 and V is TRBV18; weak D call: TRBD1 (6 bases). The CDR3 runs to 14 residues. Per the germline V gene, CDR1 is KGHSH and CDR2 is LQKENI. V was pared by 4 bases and J by 4 bases, with 11 bases between. CDR3: CASSLSQGYNEQFF. The CDR3 DNA sequence: TGTGCCAGCTCACTTTCGCAGGGGTACAATGAGCAGTTCTTC.

The sample holds many counts of this clonotype. The genes are TRBV30 and TRBJ2-2; D is tentatively TRBD1 or TRBD2 (5 bases each). CDR3 size: 16 residues. The germline gives CDR1 GTSNPN, CDR2 SVGIG (reference sequence). V was cut by 5 bases and J by 0 bases, with 16 bases left in between. CDR3 in amino acids: CAWGTRKAANTGELFF. CDR3 sequence (DNA): TGTGCCTGGGGGACCCGGAAGGCTGCGAACACCGGGGAGCTGTTTTTT.

This clonotype was observed many times. The chain uses TRBV3-1 and TRBJ1-1; D is uncertain. The CDR3 extends over 12 amino acids. Trimming pared 0 bases from V and 7 bases from J, leaving 6 bases between. The germline V gene has CDR1 LGHDT and CDR2 YNNKEL (reference sequence). Here the CDR3 reads CASSQEMGEAFF. For the CDR3, the DNA is TGTGCCAGCAGCCAAGAAATGGGTGAAGCTTTCTTT. Complete variable domain (other parts from reference TRBV3-1 and TRBJ1-1): DTAVSQTPKYLVTQMGNDKSIKCEQNLGHDTMYWYKQDSKKFLKIMFSYNNKELIINETVPNRFSPKSPDKAHLNLHINSLELGDSAVYFCASSQEMGEAFFGQGTRLTVV.

The chain has TRBV9 and TRBJ2-2, with D perhaps matching TRBD2 (5 bases). V was clipped by 2 bases and J by 5 bases, with 13 bases between them. The germline V gene has CDR1 SGDLS and CDR2 YYNGEE. This CDR3 is 15 amino acids long. In DNA, the CDR3 is TGTGCCAGCAGCGTTGGTAGCGTGGGGACCGGGGAGCTGTTTTTT. It encodes CASSVGSVGTGELFF.

This clonotype was picked up many times. This sequence joins TRBV11-2 and TRBJ2-5; unclear D gene. CDR3 length: 10 amino acids. V was trimmed by 4 bases and J by 7 bases, leaving 4 bases between them. Germline V gives CDR1 SGHAT, CDR2 FQNNGV. CDR3 in amino acids: CASSSGTQYF. The CDR3 DNA reads TGTGCCAGCAGCTCCGGGACCCAGTACTTC.

The chain is built from TRBV5-8 and TRBJ2-7; 9 nucleotides agree with TRBD2. V lost 2 bases to trimming and J lost 7 bases; unmatched junction nucleotides: 19. CDR3 length: 18 amino acids. Germline CDR1 is SGHTS and CDR2 is YDEGEE. The CDR3 here is CASSFAGVLAGPSREQYF. For the CDR3, the DNA is TGTGCCAGCAGCTTTGCAGGGGTACTAGCGGGTCCGAGTCGGGAGCAGTACTTC.

This clonotype was detected a few times. The rearrangement uses TRBV27 and TRBJ1-4; D perhaps matches TRBD1 (5 bases). CDR1 is MNHEY, CDR2 SMNVEV, per germline (reference sequence). V was shortened by 7 bases and J by 6 bases, with 18 bases between the two germline ends. This CDR3 is built from 15 residues. This CDR3 is CASTIAGGTHEKLFF. DNA for the CDR3: TGTGCCAGCACCATCGCGGGCGGGACGCATGAAAAACTGTTTTTT.

At least ten counts were recorded for this clonotype. The chain carries TRBV5-5 and TRBJ1-4; maybe TRBD1 (5 bases). The CDR3 totals 13 residues. V lost 0 bases and J 11 bases, leaving 11 bases between the germline ends. Per germline, CDR1 SGHKS and CDR2 YYEKEE (reference sequence). The CDR3 DNA is TGTGCCAGCAGCTTGGCCGGCAGGGAGAAACTGTTTTTT. It codes for CASSLAGREKLFF.

This clonotype was picked up many times. This rearrangement joins TRBV2 to TRBJ2-5; TRBD2 aligns across 12 bases. V gave up 4 bases and J gave up 4 bases; unmatched junction bases: 1. CDR1 is SNHLY and CDR2 is FYNNEI in the germline V gene. The CDR3 runs 14 residues. CDR3 sequence (DNA): TGTGCCAGCAGTGGACTAGCGGGAGTAGAGACCCAGTACTTC. It encodes CASSGLAGVETQYF.

This clonotype was recorded many times. The V and J genes are TRBV12-3 or TRBV12-4 and TRBJ1-4; maybe TRBD1 (6 bases). The CDR3 extends over 18 amino acids. V lost 1 base, J lost 2 bases, and 17 bases lay in between. CDR3 sequence (DNA): TGTGCCAGCAGTTTAGTCCCCCCAGGGGCAGCGACTAATGAAAAACTGTTTTTT. The encoded protein is CASSLVPPGAATNEKLFF.

There are a few counts of this clonotype. This chain uses TRBV7-6 with TRBJ2-5, with D maybe TRBD2 (6 bases). The V gene lost 3 bases and the J gene lost 0 bases, with 11 bases spanning the gap. The CDR3 runs 15 residues. From germline, CDR1 is SGHVS and CDR2 FNYEAQ. This CDR3 reads CASSFGTPYQETQYF. The CDR3 DNA is TGTGCCAGCAGCTTCGGGACTCCGTACCAAGAGACCCAGTACTTC.